This is a list of T cell receptor beta chains from one sample in a study of CD8+CD57+ T cells in acquired aplastic anemia. TCRdb reprocessed the reads with MiXCR, giving one entry per CDR3 protein. The sample shows 300,000 or so distinct CDR3 sequences, around three fifths of them seen only once. Sequenced material: sorted CD4+, CD8+, or CD8+CD57+ T cells (not recorded which) from PBMCs. All receptors come from a human donor with severe aplastic anemia or a healthy control (not recorded which). Each CDR3 is given with its conserved first and last residue. A D gene is named only where the DNA matches it firmly. Some rows have no size entry. The others give once, few or many, or a class for an expanded clone.

clone size,J gene,D gene,CDR3 length,V gene,CDR3 DNA,CDR3 protein
few,TRBJ2-7,.,15,TRBV19,TGTGCCAGTAGTATAGGGGACGGCCGCTCCTACGAGCAGTACTTC,CASSIGDGRSYEQYF
few,TRBJ1-4,.,14,TRBV24-1,TGTGCCACCAGTGATTCTATGACTGTTGAAAAACTGTTTTTT,CATSDSMTVEKLFF
.,TRBJ1-4,.,17,TRBV7-9,TGTGCCAGTAGCGTGTGGGGGGCACAGGGAAATAATGAAAAACTGTTTTTT,CASSVWGAQGNNEKLFF
few,TRBJ1-1,.,13,TRBV12-3/TRBV12-4,TGTGCCAGCAGCCTACAGGCGTCAGGGGAAGCTTTCTTT,CASSLQASGEAFF
.,TRBJ1-5,TRBD1,16,TRBV7-2,TGTGCCAGCAGCCCCCGACAGGGGCTGGGCAATCAGCCCCAGCATTTT,CASSPRQGLGNQPQHF
few,TRBJ2-7,TRBD2,16,TRBV7-9,TGTGCCAGCAGCTTAGCGCTAGCGGGAGAGTTGAACGAGCAGTACTTC,CASSLALAGELNEQYF
few,TRBJ2-7,.,12,TRBV20-1,TGCAGTGCTAGCCTACAGGAATACGAGCAGTACTTC,CSASLQEYEQYF
many,TRBJ1-2,.,14,TRBV6-1,TGTGCCAGCAGCTCCCCGGGGGCGCCGGATGGCTACACCTTC,CASSSPGAPDGYTF
many,TRBJ1-1,.,15,TRBV19,TGTGCCAGTAGTCCCCAGGACACCCCAAACACTGAAGCTTTCTTT,CASSPQDTPNTEAFF
.,TRBJ2-5,TRBD2,16,TRBV7-7,TGTGCTAGCAGCTTGGTGGCGGGAGGACTAGGGGAGACCCAGTACTTC,CASSLVAGGLGETQYF
.,TRBJ1-6,.,15,TRBV7-2,TGTGCCAGCAGCTTAGGAGGACAGAGTAATTCACCCCTCCACTTT,CASSLGGQSNSPLHF
many,TRBJ1-1,.,17,TRBV5-5,TGTGCCAGCAGCGTCCTCCCGACGGGGGCTTCGGGGACTGAAGCTTTCTTT,CASSVLPTGASGTEAFF
.,TRBJ1-5,.,15,TRBV5-4,TGTGCCAGCATTCAAGGAGGGGGGGGGGATCAGCCCCAGCATTTT,CASIQGGGGDQPQHF
.,TRBJ1-6,.,15,TRBV15,TGTGCCACCAGCAGAGTGGGTAGATACAATTCACCCCTCCACTTT,CATSRVGRYNSPLHF
many,TRBJ1-4,.,16,TRBV4-2,TGTGCCAGCAGCCAAGGTGGGCAGACTCAGGGAGAAAAACTGTTTTTT,CASSQGGQTQGEKLFF
many,TRBJ1-1,.,14,TRBV6-4,TGTGCCAGCAGTGAAGGGGTAGGATCCGCTGAAGCTTTCTTT,CASSEGVGSAEAFF
.,TRBJ1-1,.,11,TRBV29-1,TGCAGCGTTGGGGACGTCGGTGAAGCTTTCTTT,CSVGDVGEAFF
many,TRBJ2-3,.,12,TRBV20-1,TGCAGTGCTAGTGGTGGGGGGGCCTTTCCGTATTTT,CSASGGGAFPYF
.,TRBJ2-1,.,17,TRBV4-3,TGCGCCAGCAGCCAAGATTTAGCCAGCTCGAACTACAATGAGCAGTTCTTC,CASSQDLASSNYNEQFF
.,TRBJ2-5,TRBD1,15,TRBV5-1,TGCGCCAGCAGTCGCACGGGACAGTATCAAGAGACCCAGTACTTC,CASSRTGQYQETQYF
.,TRBJ2-7,TRBD2,14,TRBV24-1,TGTGCCACCAGTGACCCTAGCGGGGGGGCCCCCTGGTACTTC,CATSDPSGGAPWYF
.,TRBJ1-5,TRBD1,14,TRBV20-1,TGCAGTGCTGCTGGGCAGGGGGCGAGTCAGCCCCAGCATTTT,CSAAGQGASQPQHF
.,TRBJ2-1,.,14,TRBV7-2,TGTGCCAGCAGCCGTTTAGCGGTCTACAATGAGCAGTTCTTC,CASSRLAVYNEQFF
.,TRBJ2-7,.,16,TRBV15,TGTGCCACCAGCCCACAATTGGGGGGACAGACCTACGAGCAGTACTTC,CATSPQLGGQTYEQYF
few,TRBJ2-7,.,15,TRBV7-8,TGTGCCAGCAGCTTAGATGCGGGGAGCTCCTACGAGCAGTACTTC,CASSLDAGSSYEQYF
many,TRBJ2-5,.,14,TRBV5-8,TGTGCCAGCGGGGCGGGACAGACCCAAGAGACCCAGTACTTC,CASGAGQTQETQYF
.,TRBJ1-1,.,13,TRBV20-1,TGCAGTGCTAGCGAACAGGGCAACACTGAAGCTTTCTTT,CSASEQGNTEAFF
.,TRBJ2-5,.,14,TRBV29-1,TGCAGCGTTGTTTGGGGGTCGGTGGGCGAGACCCAGTACTTC,CSVVWGSVGETQYF
few,TRBJ2-6,.,17,TRBV19,TGTGCCAGTAGTACAGGACAGTTTAACTCTGGGGCCAACGTCCTGACTTTC,CASSTGQFNSGANVLTF
many,TRBJ2-6,TRBD1,15,TRBV14,TGTGCCAGCAGGAAGACAGGGGACGGGGCCAACGTCCTGACTTTC,CASRKTGDGANVLTF
.,TRBJ2-7,.,14,TRBV11-3,TGTGCCAGCAGCTTAGTAACAGGGCCCTACGAGCAGTACTTC,CASSLVTGPYEQYF
.,TRBJ2-5,TRBD1,14,TRBV12-3/TRBV12-4,TGTGCCAGCAGTTTAGAGACAGGGTCTGAGACCCAGTACTTC,CASSLETGSETQYF
.,TRBJ2-7,.,15,TRBV20-1,TGCAGTGCTAGAGTTGGAAGGTTCGGGACTTACGAGCAGTACTTC,CSARVGRFGTYEQYF
.,TRBJ1-5,TRBD1,16,TRBV7-2,TGTGCCAGCAGCCCTTTTGCAGGGGGCTTTGATCAGCCCCAGCATTTT,CASSPFAGGFDQPQHF
.,TRBJ2-4,.,15,TRBV7-8,TGTGCCAGCAGCCCAACAGGGTCAGCCAAAAACATTCAGTACTTC,CASSPTGSAKNIQYF
.,TRBJ1-2,.,12,TRBV20-1,TGCAGTGCTAGACGTAGGATGGATGGCTACACCTTC,CSARRRMDGYTF
many,TRBJ2-7,.,16,TRBV12-3/TRBV12-4,TGTGCCAGCGGCACTGGGCCAGGGATGGGGAGGTACGAGCAGTACTTC,CASGTGPGMGRYEQYF
.,TRBJ2-1,.,15,TRBV9,TGTGCCAGCAGTGACGGGAGTTGGTTTACAAATGAGCAGTTCTTC,CASSDGSWFTNEQFF
.,TRBJ2-5,.,12,TRBV29-1,TGCAGCGTTGTTCCAATACAAGAGACCCAGTACTTC,CSVVPIQETQYF
.,TRBJ2-7,.,15,TRBV7-6,TGTGCCAGCAGCCCGCAGGGAGGTGTGGGATACGAGCAGTACTTC,CASSPQGGVGYEQYF
few,TRBJ2-3,.,15,TRBV10-3,TGTGCCATCAGTGAGACCTCCAGGACTGCCTATACGCAGTATTTT,CAISETSRTAYTQYF
.,TRBJ2-1,.,14,TRBV20-1,TGCAGTGCTAGAGGGGTTAGCGGATACAATGAGCAGTTCTTC,CSARGVSGYNEQFF
.,TRBJ2-5,TRBD1,15,TRBV24-1,TGTGCCTCCAGTGATGCCGGGACAGACCAAGAGACCCAGTACTTC,CASSDAGTDQETQYF
.,TRBJ2-7,TRBD1,17,TRBV19,TGTGCCAGTAGTATATGGAGTTCCGGGACAGGGGGTTCCGAGCAGTACTTC,CASSIWSSGTGGSEQYF